This TCR beta chain emerged from a study of CDR3 diversity in severe acne. Germline assignment: CDR1 LNHDA and CDR2 SQIVND (reference sequence). The CDR3 sequence is 14 residues long. V dropped 3 bases and J dropped 7; count of bases not matched to a gene: 6. TCRdb re-derived calls from the PCR reads in MiXCR, one entry per CDR3 protein. Of some 90,000 distinct CDR3 sequences in the sample, approximately 54% were seen once. The chain carries TRBV19 and TRBJ2-1; 7 bases align to TRBD2. The sequencing input was blood. This receptor was obtained from a male donor with severe acne vulgaris. CDR3 bases: TGTGCCAGTAGTATTCCGGGACTATCAAATGAGCAGTTCTTC. Protein: CASSIPGLSNEQFF.